The 15 T cell receptor beta chains below were found in one sample sequenced in a study of T cell responses to AZD1222 COVID-19 vaccine. The method was immunoSEQ multiplex PCR; TCRdb's version includes in-frame clones alone and lacks a portion of them. The repertoire holds some 100,000 clones, with roughly nine tenths as singletons. The specimen was peripheral blood, collected on day 0 of AZD1222 vaccination. Source of these receptors: an adult in good health.

The chain uses TRBV6-5 and TRBJ1-1; possibly TRBD1 for D (5 bases). Trimming left V 2 bases short and J 11 bases short, with 9 bases between. There are 11 residues in the CDR3. Germline lookup yields CDR1 MNHEY and CDR2 SVGAGI. The CDR3 reads CASSYQGVAFF. The DNA of the CDR3 is TGTGCCAGCAGTTACCAAGGGGTGGCTTTCTTT.

The V and J genes are TRBV24-1 and TRBJ2-7; tentatively, D is TRBD2 (6 bases). The V gene lost 2 bases and the J gene lost 2 bases, with 9 bases spanning the gap. From germline, CDR1 is KGHDR and CDR2 SFDVKD. The CDR3 has 14 amino acids. CDR3 sequence reads: CATSDWDFPYEQYF. CDR3 nucleotides: TGTGCCACCAGTGATTGGGACTTCCCCTACGAGCAGTACTTC.

The V gene is TRBV9, the J gene TRBJ2-7, with TRBD2 matching 12 bases. The germline V gene encodes CDR1 SGDLS and CDR2 YYNGEE. J gave up 0 bases and V 0 bases, and 10 bases lay outside the gene matches. The CDR3 has 19 amino acids. CDR3 coding DNA: TGTGCCAGCAGCGTAGGGCTAGCGGGAGGGCTCGGGAGCTCCTACGAGCAGTACTTC. Protein sequence: CASSVGLAGGLGSSYEQYF.

The chain combines TRBV18 with TRBJ1-4, with D unclear. The CDR3 spans 13 residues. The germline gives CDR1 KGHSH, CDR2 LQKENI. With 1 base removed from V and 8 bases from J, the gap between germline ends came to 8 bases. For the CDR3, the DNA is TGTGCCAGCTCACCACGGAGAGGAGAAAAACTGTTTTTT. This gives the protein CASSPRRGEKLFF.

V gene TRBV7-8 combines with J gene TRBJ2-2; no reliable D call. Trimming cost V 2 bases and J 3 bases, with 10 bases left between them. The germline CDR1 and CDR2 sequences are SGHVS and FQNEAQ. CDR3 size: 15 residues. The CDR3 protein is CASSLSAQHTGELFF. The DNA of the CDR3 is TGTGCCAGCAGCTTATCGGCCCAGCACACCGGGGAGCTGTTTTTT.

The chain recombines TRBV4-1 with TRBJ2-7, with 11 bases lining up with TRBD2. With 0 bases clipped from V and 4 bases from J, the junction kept 5 bases outside the gene matches. Germline CDR1 is MGHRA and CDR2 is YSYEKL. This CDR3 is built from 16 residues. The CDR3 sequence is CASSQDQTSGTYEQYF. In nucleotides, the CDR3 is TGCGCCAGCAGCCAAGACCAGACTAGCGGGACTTACGAGCAGTACTTC.

Comments on this clone: One junction end does not reproduce the germline sequence, and a read error may be involved. This sequence joins TRBV5-1 and TRBJ2-3, with TRBD2 matching 13 bases. CDR3 length equals 18 residues. Germline V gene data show CDR1 as SGHRS and CDR2 as YFSETQ. CDR3 loop: CASSPGLAGAGSTNTQYF. The DNA of the CDR3 is TGCGCCAGCAGCCCAGGACTAGCGGGGGCTGGGAGCACAAATACGCAGTATTTT.

The sample holds one count of this clone. The chain joins TRBV18 to TRBJ1-2; 10 bases map to TRBD1. The V gene's germline CDR1 is KGHSH and CDR2 LQKENI. The length of the CDR3 is 16 residues. V dropped 6 bases and J dropped 0; count of bases not matched to a gene: 7. DNA for the CDR3: TGTGCCAGCTCTTCTGACAGGGGGCCTTCTAACTATGGCTACACCTTC. Translating gives CASSSDRGPSNYGYTF.

V gene TRBV5-4 combines with J gene TRBJ2-3; D not certain. This CDR3 is built from 13 residues. CDR1 SGHNT and CDR2 YYREEE come from the germline V gene (reference sequence). Trimming took off 3 bases at V and 0 bases at J, with 5 bases between the two ends. CDR3 sequence: CASSSTSTDTQYF. CDR3 bases: TGTGCCAGCAGCTCAACCAGCACAGATACGCAGTATTTT.

This chain joins TRBV18 and TRBJ1-1, with 8 nucleotides matching TRBD1. V lost 0 bases, J lost 4 bases, and 13 bases stayed unmatched. Germline lookup yields CDR1 KGHSH and CDR2 LQKENI. The CDR3 length is 18 residues. CDR3 nucleotide sequence: TGTGCCAGCTCACCACCTGGGGCAGGGGGCGCTGGGAGCACTGAAGCTTTCTTT. It encodes CASSPPGAGGAGSTEAFF.

CDR3 nucleotides: TGCGCCAGCAGCCCAACCCCCCGAGGACCCCTCTCTGGAAACACCATATATTTT. Translating gives CASSPTPRGPLSGNTIYF. This chain joins TRBV5-1 and TRBJ1-3; D call uncertain. The germline V gene has CDR1 SGHRS and CDR2 YFSETQ. The length of the CDR3 is 18 residues. Trimming left V 4 bases short and J 0 bases short, with 20 bases between.

J is TRBJ1-2 and V is TRBV7-2; the D is unclear. The CDR3 consists of 15 residues. Germline lookup yields CDR1 SGHTA and CDR2 FQGNSA. The V and J ends lost 2 bases and 5 bases respectively, with 15 bases between them. The DNA of the CDR3 is TGTGCCAGCAGCTTACAAGCAGGAGCAGGATATGGCTACACCTTC. Its translation: CASSLQAGAGYGYTF.

The rearrangement uses TRBV5-1 and TRBJ1-2; tentative D call: TRBD1 (6 bases). Per germline, CDR1 SGHRS and CDR2 YFSETQ. The CDR3 consists of 15 residues. Trimming pared 9 bases from V and 1 base from J, leaving 19 bases between. The CDR3 spells CATSPDSSYNYGYTF. CDR3 DNA: TGCGCCACTTCTCCGGACAGCTCCTATAACTATGGCTACACCTTC.

V gene TRBV29-1 combines with J gene TRBJ1-1; a possible D gene is TRBD1 (6 bases). The length of the CDR3 is 13 residues. Per the germline V gene, CDR1 is SQVTM and CDR2 is ANQGSEA. V lost 7 bases to trimming and J lost 4 bases, with 16 bases between them. CDR3 bases: TGCAGCGCCTCACAGGGACGGAGCACTGAAGCTTTCTTT. It translates to CSASQGRSTEAFF.

This clone was observed many times. The rearrangement links TRBV6-5 to TRBJ1-2; D is undetermined. Germline V gene data show CDR1 as MNHEY and CDR2 as SVGAGI. The CDR3 runs 15 residues. V dropped 0 bases and J dropped 6 bases, with 14 bases sitting between them. CDR3: CASSYSSGPWDGYTF. The CDR3 coding sequence is TGTGCCAGCAGTTACTCGTCGGGCCCGTGGGATGGCTACACCTTC.